These 13 T cell receptor beta chains came from one sample sequenced in a study of blood T cell repertoires in COVID-19. Libraries were prepared by immunoSEQ multiplex PCR; TCRdb keeps only in-frame clonotypes and omits some of them. The sample carries 200,000 to 250,000 clones, 84% recorded once. The sequenced material came from peripheral blood. These receptors all stem from a woman of 80 years or more with active or convalescent COVID-19.

The chain carries TRBV4-3 and TRBJ2-3; D gene uncertain. The V gene's germline CDR1 is LGHNA and CDR2 YSLEER. The CDR3 totals 15 residues. V lost 2 bases, J lost 0 bases, and 9 bases lay in between. The CDR3 protein is CASSQQTYSTDTQYF. CDR3 nucleotide sequence: TGCGCCAGCAGCCAACAAACTTATAGCACAGATACGCAGTATTTT.

The V and J genes are TRBV5-1 and TRBJ2-7, with a possible D match to TRBD1 (6 bases). Germline V gives CDR1 SGHRS, CDR2 YFSETQ. The V gene lost 4 bases and the J gene lost 4 bases, with 12 bases spanning the gap. This CDR3 has 13 residues. CDR3 coding DNA: TGCGCCAGCAGCGGGGGCCTTTCGTACGAGCAGTACTTC. Amino acid sequence: CASSGGLSYEQYF.

V and J are TRBV5-1 and TRBJ2-3; D is undetermined. This CDR3 spans 14 amino acids. V was cut by 3 bases and J by 5 bases, with 13 bases left in between. The V gene's germline CDR1 is SGHRS and CDR2 YFSETQ. The CDR3 loop reads CASSSIQTRDTQYF. DNA for the CDR3: TGCGCCAGCAGCTCGATTCAAACGCGAGATACGCAGTATTTT.

The chain employs TRBV6-2 or TRBV6-3 and TRBJ1-1; 8 nucleotides agree with TRBD1. Germline assignment: CDR1 MNHEY and CDR2 SVGEGT. Trimming cost V 6 bases and J 7 bases; bases outside gene matches: 7. This CDR3 region has 13 residues. The chain's CDR3 is CASSLGQGYEAFF. The CDR3 nucleotides read TGTGCCAGCAGCTTAGGACAGGGCTATGAAGCTTTCTTT.

The V call is TRBV10-2, the J call TRBJ1-5, with 8 bases identical to TRBD1. V dropped 0 bases and J dropped 0; count of bases not matched to a gene: 7. Germline V gene lookup returns CDR1 WSHSY and CDR2 SAAADI. The CDR3 spans 18 residues. The CDR3 DNA follows: TGCGCCAGCAGTGAGTCCGGGACAGGCTCTTATAGCAATCAGCCCCAGCATTTT. Encoded protein: CASSESGTGSYSNQPQHF.

V and J are TRBV20-1 and TRBJ1-1; TRBD1 matches 8 bases. CDR1 is DFQATT, CDR2 SNEGSKA, per germline (reference sequence). The CDR3 sequence is 10 residues long. DNA of the CDR3: TGCCTGGACAGGGACACTGAAGCTTTCTTT. It codes for CLDRDTEAFF.

This chain links TRBV7-2 with TRBJ2-1; TRBD2 agrees at 11 bases. J gave up 8 bases and V 7 bases, and 10 bases lay outside the gene matches. Germline CDR1 SGHTA, CDR2 FQGNSA. This CDR3 contains 15 residues. The CDR3 DNA is TGTGCCAGCACGCTACTACTAGCGGGGGTCGATGAGCAGTTCTTC. As protein: CASTLLLAGVDEQFF. Combining the CDR3 with reference TRBV7-2 and TRBJ2-1 gives the whole variable domain GAGVSQSPSNKVTEKGKDVELRCDPISGHTALYWYRQSLGQGLEFLIYFQGNSAPDKSGLPSDRFSAERTGGSVSTLTIQRTQQEDSAVYLCASTLLLAGVDEQFFGPGTRLTVL.

This clone came up once. This chain connects TRBV12-3 or TRBV12-4 to TRBJ2-7; no reliable D call. The CDR3 is 13 amino acids. The ends were cut back, 8 bases at V and 0 bases at J, with 11 bases in the middle. CDR3 sequence: CASRYAGSYEQYF. The CDR3 DNA reads as TGTGCCAGCCGATACGCAGGCTCCTACGAGCAGTACTTC.

This chain uses TRBV30 with TRBJ1-1; D not resolved. With 4 bases removed from V and 1 base from J, the gap between germline ends came to 10 bases. Germline CDR1 is GTSNPN and CDR2 is SVGIG (reference sequence). The CDR3 runs to 13 residues. CDR3 bases: TGTGCCTGGACGTTCGGTTGGAACACTGAAGCTTTCTTT. It codes for CAWTFGWNTEAFF.

The CDR3 sequence is CASSLTPGLARSTDTQYF. For the CDR3, the DNA is TGCGCCAGCAGCTTGACCCCCGGACTAGCGAGGAGCACAGATACGCAGTATTTT. The rearrangement links TRBV5-1 to TRBJ2-3, with 9 nucleotides matching TRBD2. CDR3 length: 18 amino acids. V lost 1 base to trimming and J lost 0 bases; unmatched junction nucleotides: 9. Germline CDR1 is SGHRS and CDR2 is YFSETQ.

Remarks on this clone: Other DNA sequences in this specimen translate into the identical CDR3. The chain combines TRBV14 with TRBJ2-2; D perhaps matches TRBD1 (5 bases). The V gene lost 4 bases and the J gene lost 5 bases, with 8 bases spanning the gap. Per germline, CDR1 SGHDN and CDR2 FVKESK. The CDR3 covers 13 residues. The CDR3 sequence: CASSPRVTGELFF. CDR3 DNA: TGTGCCAGCAGCCCCAGGGTGACCGGGGAGCTGTTTTTT.

This rearrangement joins TRBV3-1 (or the pseudogene TRBV3-2) to TRBJ1-2, with TRBD1 as a possible D gene (6 bases). The CDR3 runs 14 residues. Germline V gene sequence: CDR1 LGHDT, CDR2 YNNKEL (reference sequence). The V gene lost 2 bases and the J gene lost 8 bases, with 15 bases spanning the gap. CDR3 in amino acids: CASSQHAGVGGYTF. Here the CDR3 DNA reads TGTGCCAGCAGCCAACATGCAGGGGTCGGAGGCTACACCTTC.

This chain connects TRBV28 to TRBJ2-7; D is possibly TRBD1 (6 bases). Germline CDR1 reads MDHEN; CDR2 reads SYDVKM. The CDR3 covers 15 residues. V lost 5 bases, J lost 1 base, and 15 bases lay in between. The CDR3 DNA sequence: TGTGCCAGCAGTCTAGCCACCAGGGGTTCCTACGAGCAGTACTTC. This translates into CASSLATRGSYEQYF.